This T cell receptor beta chain was captured in a study of blood T cell repertoires in COVID-19. In the source study's methods: Cell counts per sample came from amplifying reference gene primers. Produced via immunoSEQ multiplex PCR; TCRdb's table is partial and in-frame only. Clone size and the V and J calls come from that table; the DNA yielded D and trimming. The profile shows some 200,000 clones, roughly four fifths of them singletons. There are 15 residues in the CDR3. Germline-derived CDR1 and CDR2 are MNHEY and SVGAGI. Trimming took 7 bases from V and 0 from J; bases not matched to a gene: 6. The chain uses TRBV6-5 and TRBJ1-5; TRBD1 matches 7 bases. The sequenced material came from peripheral blood. The TCR sequence derives from a woman aged 40 to 55 with acute or convalescent COVID-19. CDR3 bases: TGTGCCAGCAAGCAGGGGGGCCTTAGCAATCAGCCCCAGCATTTT. Residues: CASKQGGLSNQPQHF.